The text below deals with one T cell receptor (beta chain). Antigen: not known. Losses at the gene ends were 1 base for V and 7 bases for J; bases not matched to a gene: 11. Germline CDR1 and CDR2: SGHAT and FQNNGV. The CDR3 runs to 16 residues. TCRdb reprocessed the RT-PCR reads with MiXCR, giving one entry per CDR3 protein. Here the sample spans 1,200 to 1,500 distinct CDR3 sequences, 84% being singletons. The sample originates from a study of yellow fever vaccine responses in identical twins. Regarding the study as a whole: Vaccine T cell responses of twins reportedly seemed partly convergent and partly personalized.

This clonotype was obtained from a woman aged 18-30 years who received the yellow fever vaccine. The sample consisted of T cells from blood (PBMCs), unsorted or a sorted subset (not recorded which), taken before or after yellow fever vaccination (not recorded which). This rearrangement joins TRBV11-2 to TRBJ2-5; 8 bases map to TRBD2. The CDR3 sequence: CASSLVLGGGRRTQYF. For the CDR3, the DNA is TGTGCCAGCAGCTTAGTTCTCGGGGGGGGGCGAAGGACCCAGTACTTC. Complete variable domain (other parts from reference TRBV11-2 and TRBJ2-5): EAGVAQSPRYKIIEKRQSVAFWCNPISGHATLYWYQQILGQGPKLLIQFQNNGVVDDSQLPKDRFSAERLKGVDSTLKIQPAKLEDSAVYLCASSLVLGGGRRTQYFGPGTRLLVL.